The 28 T cell receptor beta chains reported below all come from one sample, sequenced in a study of CD8+ T cells in alopecia areata. Investigators isolated RNA and reverse transcribed it into cDNA to act as the sequencing template. The table came from immunoSEQ multiplex PCR; TCRdb's copy has only in-frame clones and leaves some out. The sample holds over 85,000 clones; around two fifths are singletons and the top ten take 0.6% to 0.85%. The sample was CD4+ T cells sorted from blood. Every receptor here comes from a human donor with alopecia areata.

In this sample, this clone turned up a few times. V and J are TRBV29-1 and TRBJ2-7; 10 positions match TRBD1. CDR1 and CDR2 from the germline V gene are SQVTM and ANQGSEA. The V and J ends lost 7 bases and 6 bases, in that order; junction bases with no gene match: 6. This CDR3 has 12 residues. The CDR3 region has the DNA TGCAGCGCCAGACAGGGGGCGAGCGAGCAGTACTTC. This encodes CSARQGASEQYF.

This chain links TRBV18 with TRBJ2-1; TRBD2 is a possible D gene (6 bases). From germline, CDR1 is KGHSH and CDR2 LQKENI. The V gene lost 2 bases and the J gene lost 8 bases, with 25 bases spanning the gap. CDR3 length: 18 residues. The CDR3 sequence is CASSPGGPGETPRDEQFF. The CDR3, as DNA: TGTGCCAGCTCACCAGGAGGCCCGGGGGAGACCCCTCGGGATGAGCAGTTCTTC. Variable domain in full (rest from reference TRBV18 and TRBJ2-1): NAGVMQNPRHLVRRRGQEARLRCSPMKGHSHVYWYRQLPEEGLKFMVYLQKENIIDESGMPKERFSAEFPKEGPSILRIQQVVRGDSAAYFCASSPGGPGETPRDEQFFGPGTRLTVL.

The chain employs TRBV7-9 and TRBJ2-5; D is ambiguous. CDR3 length: 11 residues. Trimming took off 7 bases at V and 5 bases at J, with 8 bases between the two ends. Germline loops: CDR1 SEHNR, CDR2 FQNEAQ (reference sequence). CDR3 region: CASTQGETQYF. CDR3 bases: TGTGCCAGCACCCAAGGGGAGACCCAGTACTTC.

This clone was detected only a few times. J is TRBJ1-5 and V is TRBV28; 7 bases fit TRBD1. The CDR3 is made up of 12 amino acids. Germline CDR1 and CDR2: MDHEN and SYDVKM. J lost 6 bases, V lost 6 bases, and 2 bases had no gene match. CDR3: CASRPGGQPQHF. The CDR3 bases are TGTGCCAGCAGGCCAGGGGGTCAGCCCCAGCATTTT.

This clone has more than one count but fewer than ten. This chain links TRBV11-2 with TRBJ2-7, with a possible D match to TRBD1 (5 bases). The germline gives CDR1 SGHAT, CDR2 FQNNGV. This CDR3 is 12 amino acids long. V was clipped by 4 bases and J by 6 bases, with 10 bases between them. The CDR3: CASSSQGIEQYF. For the CDR3, the DNA is TGTGCCAGCAGCTCGCAGGGCATCGAGCAGTACTTC.

This clone was seen only a few times. The chain joins TRBV28 to TRBJ1-1; D unclear. There are 14 residues in the CDR3. V lost 4 bases, J lost 4 bases, and 13 bases lay in between. The germline gives CDR1 MDHEN, CDR2 SYDVKM. As DNA, the CDR3 is TGTGCCAGCAGTTCCCACCGTGGCGGCACTGAAGCTTTCTTT. Its translation: CASSSHRGGTEAFF.

The chain carries TRBV7-2 and TRBJ2-7, with D perhaps TRBD1 (6 bases). This CDR3 has 15 amino acids. Deletions cut 1 base from V and 6 bases from J, with 16 bases between. Germline CDR1 and CDR2: SGHTA and FQGNSA. The CDR3 spells CASSLVRPGVSEQYF. CDR3 bases: TGTGCCAGCAGCTTAGTTCGACCAGGGGTTAGCGAGCAGTACTTC. The full variable domain, in which reference TRBV7-2 and TRBJ2-7 provide the parts outside the CDR3, is GAGVSQSPSNKVTEKGKDVELRCDPISGHTALYWYRQSLGQGLEFLIYFQGNSAPDKSGLPSDRFSAERTGGSVSTLTIQRTQQEDSAVYLCASSLVRPGVSEQYFGPGTRLTVT.

This clone was found a few times. V and J are TRBV11-2 and TRBJ2-1; 11 bases are a match to TRBD1. V lost 5 bases, J lost 12 bases, and 18 bases stayed unmatched. CDR3 length equals 17 residues. CDR1 and CDR2 from the germline V gene are SGHAT and FQNNGV. The CDR3 DNA is TGTGCCAGCAGCCGGATCCGGGACAGGGGGGAGAACAAGGGGCAGTTCTTC. Translation: CASSRIRDRGENKGQFF.

The table lists this clone with a few counts. The chain couples TRBV5-6 to TRBJ2-7, with D perhaps assigned TRBD1 or TRBD2 (6 bases each). Trimming removed 1 base from V and 2 bases from J, with 10 bases in between. The CDR3 is made up of 14 amino acids. In germline, CDR1 is SGHDT, CDR2 YYEEEE. CDR3 sequence (DNA): TGTGCCAGCAGCTTGAGGGGGGCTACCTACGAGCAGTACTTC. This gives the protein CASSLRGATYEQYF.

The J gene is TRBJ2-7, the V gene TRBV30; 10 bases are a match to TRBD2. Losses at the gene ends were 5 bases for V and 7 bases for J; bases not matched to a gene: 8. CDR3 size: 13 residues. CDR1 is GTSNPN, CDR2 SVGIG, per germline (reference sequence). DNA for the CDR3: TGTGCCTGGGGGCTAGCGGGGGACCTGGAGCAGTACTTC. This gives the protein CAWGLAGDLEQYF. The full variable domain, completed using reference TRBV30 and TRBJ2-7, is SQTIHQWPATLVQPVGSPLSLECTVEGTSNPNLYWYRQAAGRGLQLLFYSVGIGQISSEVPQNLSASRPQDRQFILSSKKLLLSDSGFYLCAWGLAGDLEQYFGPGTRLTVT.

The chain is built from TRBV25-1 and TRBJ2-5, with D tentatively TRBD1 (5 bases). CDR1 and CDR2 from the germline V gene are MGHDK and SYGVNS. This CDR3 has 16 amino acids. With 0 bases removed from V and 4 bases from J, the gap between germline ends came to 15 bases. The CDR3 protein is CASSEYLGVNGETQYF. CDR3 DNA sequence: TGTGCCAGCAGTGAATATCTAGGGGTTAACGGAGAGACCCAGTACTTC. The full variable domain, completed using reference TRBV25-1 and TRBJ2-5, is EADIYQTPRYLVIGTGKKITLECSQTMGHDKMYWYQQDPGMELHLIHYSYGVNSTEKGDLSSESTVSRIRTEHFPLTLESARPSHTSQYLCASSEYLGVNGETQYFGPGTRLLVL.

This clone is a singleton in its sample. The chain carries TRBV11-3 and TRBJ1-6; 10 nucleotides agree with TRBD1. With V trimmed by 1 base and J by 5 bases, 5 bases remained unmatched. CDR3 length: 17 amino acids. Looked up from germline, CDR1 is SGHNT and CDR2 is YENEEA. This CDR3 is CASSLVGTGANNSPLHF. Here the CDR3 DNA reads TGTGCCAGCAGCTTAGTCGGGACAGGGGCAAATAATTCACCCCTCCACTTT.

This clone was detected only a few times. The rearrangement links TRBV29-1 to TRBJ2-4; the match to TRBD2 covers 7 bases. Germline CDR1 reads SQVTM; CDR2 reads ANQGSEA. The CDR3 is made up of 16 amino acids. Trimming at V came to 6 bases and at J to 0 bases, leaving 11 bases not matched to a gene. The DNA of the CDR3 is TGCAGCGTCGCGGGGGATCAGGTCCTAGCCAAAAACATTCAGTACTTC. This sequence encodes CSVAGDQVLAKNIQYF.

This chain connects TRBV28 to TRBJ2-5; D remains unclear. The CDR3 is 14 amino acids. V was trimmed by 2 bases and J by 4 bases, leaving 11 bases between them. Germline CDR1 reads MDHEN; CDR2 reads SYDVKM. CDR3 bases: TGTGCCAGCAGTTTAAGTTTACCGCGAGAGACCCAGTACTTC. Its translation is CASSLSLPRETQYF. Full variable domain (remainder filled in from reference TRBV28 and TRBJ2-5): DVKVTQSSRYLVKRTGEKVFLECVQDMDHENMFWYRQDPGLGLRLIYFSYDVKMKEKGDIPEGYSVSREKKERFSLILESASTNQTSMYLCASSLSLPRETQYFGPGTRLLVL.

The chain uses TRBV2 and TRBJ2-1; D might be TRBD1 or TRBD2, each matching 5 bases. The CDR3 runs to 15 residues. The germline V gene encodes CDR1 SNHLY and CDR2 FYNNEI. V was pared by 6 bases and J by 7 bases, with 19 bases between. In nucleotides, the CDR3 is TGTGCCAGCAGGCTATACCGGGACCGTGCGAATGAGCAGTTCTTC. This gives the protein CASRLYRDRANEQFF. The full variable domain, in which reference TRBV2 and TRBJ2-1 provide the parts outside the CDR3, is EPEVTQTPSHQVTQMGQEVILRCVPISNHLYFYWYRQILGQKVEFLVSFYNNEISEKSEIFDDQFSVERPDGSNFTLKIRSTKLEDSAMYFCASRLYRDRANEQFFGPGTRLTVL.

The chain has TRBV29-1 and TRBJ1-2, with 9 nucleotides matching TRBD1. V was pared by 4 bases and J by 7 bases, with 7 bases of the junction left unmatched. From germline, CDR1 is SQVTM and CDR2 ANQGSEA. The CDR3 is 13 residues long. CDR3 sequence reads: CSVGDREYRGYTF. In DNA form, the CDR3 reads TGCAGCGTTGGGGACAGGGAGTACCGTGGCTACACCTTC.

There are a few counts of this clone. This chain links TRBV6-5 with TRBJ1-6; D remains ambiguous. V lost 5 bases, J lost 10 bases, and 9 bases lay in between. This CDR3 spans 12 amino acids. Germline V gene data show CDR1 as MNHEY and CDR2 as SVGAGI. The CDR3 DNA follows: TGTGCCAGCAGTCCCCTGGGCTCACCCCTCCACTTT. Translating gives CASSPLGSPLHF.

This chain uses TRBV10-1 with TRBJ2-1; TRBD1 matches 11 bases. From germline, CDR1 is WNHNN and CDR2 SYGVQD (reference sequence). This CDR3 is built from 15 residues. J was trimmed by 8 bases and V by 4 bases; bases with no gene match: 7. CDR3 amino acids: CASSGTGQGVDEQFF. The CDR3 DNA reads as TGCGCCAGCAGTGGAACGGGACAGGGGGTCGATGAGCAGTTCTTC.

A few counts support this clone. The chain links TRBV29-1 to TRBJ2-2; 7 nucleotides agree with TRBD2. CDR3 length: 15 amino acids. Looked up from germline, CDR1 is SQVTM and CDR2 is ANQGSEA. The V and J ends lost 2 bases and 4 bases, in that order; junction bases with no gene match: 7. CDR3 region: CSVEQATGGTGELFF. Here the CDR3 DNA reads TGCAGCGTTGAACAGGCGACGGGAGGCACCGGGGAGCTGTTTTTT.

This chain uses TRBV30 with TRBJ2-7; 7 bases are a match to TRBD1. CDR3 length equals 15 residues. The trim removed 2 bases at V and 0 bases at J, leaving 7 bases unmatched. Per the germline V gene, CDR1 is GTSNPN and CDR2 is SVGIG (reference sequence). As DNA, the CDR3 is TGTGCCTGGAGTCGAGGGGGCTGGGGCTCCTACGAGCAGTACTTC. This encodes CAWSRGGWGSYEQYF.

V usage is TRBV28 and J usage is TRBJ2-7; TRBD2 might be the D (6 bases). V lost 4 bases and J 2 bases, leaving 6 bases between the germline ends. This CDR3 spans 12 amino acids. The germline gives CDR1 MDHEN, CDR2 SYDVKM. CDR3 coding DNA: TGTGCCAGCAGTTGGGGGGCCTACGAGCAGTACTTC. This translates into CASSWGAYEQYF. Combining the CDR3 with reference TRBV28 and TRBJ2-7 gives the whole variable domain DVKVTQSSRYLVKRTGEKVFLECVQDMDHENMFWYRQDPGLGLRLIYFSYDVKMKEKGDIPEGYSVSREKKERFSLILESASTNQTSMYLCASSWGAYEQYFGPGTRLTVT.

The chain is built from TRBV29-1 and TRBJ2-3, with 8 bases identical to TRBD1. V gave up 4 bases and J gave up 6 bases; unmatched junction bases: 9. Germline values: CDR1 SQVTM, CDR2 ANQGSEA. The CDR3 loop spans 14 amino acids. CDR3 nucleotides: TGCAGCGTTGTTTGGACAGGGCCCTCGGATACGCAGTATTTT. This gives the protein CSVVWTGPSDTQYF.

The count of this clone is one. The CDR3 DNA follows: TGTGCCAGCAGCCAGGGCAGACAGGCCTACGAGCAGTACTTC. Translated: CASSQGRQAYEQYF. This chain connects TRBV7-2 to TRBJ2-7, with a possible D match to TRBD1 (6 bases). The ends were cut back, 5 bases at V and 2 bases at J, with 13 bases in the middle. Germline loops: CDR1 SGHTA, CDR2 FQGNSA. This CDR3 is 14 amino acids long.

This clone has a single count. This sequence joins TRBV2 and TRBJ2-5; D ambiguous. The V gene's germline CDR1 is SNHLY and CDR2 FYNNEI. The CDR3 spans 13 residues. V lost 9 bases, J lost 5 bases, and 16 bases lay in between. The CDR3 DNA follows: TGTGCCAGAACTGGACCCCTGGGGGAGACCCAGTACTTC. This encodes CARTGPLGETQYF.

This clone was seen a few times. The rearrangement links TRBV29-1 to TRBJ2-5; TRBD1 matches 7 bases. Looked up from germline, CDR1 is SQVTM and CDR2 is ANQGSEA. The CDR3 loop spans 14 amino acids. V shed 2 bases, J shed 4 bases, and the junction held 7 bases outside the gene matches. The DNA for the CDR3 is TGCAGCGTTGAAAAGACTCGACAGGGAGAGACCCAGTACTTC. Translating gives CSVEKTRQGETQYF.

This clone was seen a handful of times. V usage is TRBV29-1 and J usage is TRBJ2-1; 10 bases match TRBD1. Per the germline V gene, CDR1 is SQVTM and CDR2 is ANQGSEA. V was clipped by 5 bases and J by 6 bases; unmatched bases: 7. The CDR3 contains 14 residues. The CDR3 coding sequence is TGCAGCGTTTTAGGGGGACAGGGGATCAATGAGCAGTTCTTC. Protein sequence: CSVLGGQGINEQFF.

This clone occurred a few times. J is TRBJ2-7 and V is TRBV28; 8 nucleotides match TRBD1. V lost 4 bases and J lost 3; bases outside the gene matches: 11. Germline CDR1 MDHEN, CDR2 SYDVKM. The CDR3 is 16 residues long. The DNA for the CDR3 is TGTGCCAGCAGTTCCTTCCACGGGACAGGTCTCTACGAGCAGTACTTC. Its protein product is CASSSFHGTGLYEQYF.

The rearrangement joins TRBV2 to TRBJ1-5; D might be TRBD1 (6 bases). CDR3 length: 13 amino acids. CDR1 and CDR2 from the germline V gene are SNHLY and FYNNEI. V lost 5 bases, J lost 3 bases, and 8 bases lay in between. The CDR3 region is CASSTGYNQPQHF. CDR3 sequence (DNA): TGTGCCAGCAGTACAGGGTACAATCAGCCCCAGCATTTT.